This T cell receptor (beta chain) was captured by sequencing in a study of early stage breast cancer tumors. Background on the study: Average read coverage per sample was around 10-fold. Study-level findings and limits: Enriched TCRB sequences shared across patients were mostly commonly generated sequences. Tumor and normal breast were distinguished via blood comparison in most of the 16 patients.

A note on this clone: The antigen remains undetermined.

TCRdb keeps only in-frame clones here, not all; method: immunoSEQ multiplex PCR. Of fewer than 75,000 clones listed, over 60% are singletons. Germline values: CDR1 GTSNPN, CDR2 SVGIG (reference sequence). This CDR3 comprises 11 residues. V lost 3 bases and J lost 13, with 13 bases in between. The V gene is TRBV30, the J gene TRBJ2-1; D possibly corresponds to TRBD1 (7 bases). The sequence derives from a person aged 25 to 39 with breast cancer. Input material: blood. CDR3 in amino acids: CAWSQGGPQFF. CDR3 DNA: TGTGCCTGGAGCCAGGGGGGACCCCAGTTCTTC.